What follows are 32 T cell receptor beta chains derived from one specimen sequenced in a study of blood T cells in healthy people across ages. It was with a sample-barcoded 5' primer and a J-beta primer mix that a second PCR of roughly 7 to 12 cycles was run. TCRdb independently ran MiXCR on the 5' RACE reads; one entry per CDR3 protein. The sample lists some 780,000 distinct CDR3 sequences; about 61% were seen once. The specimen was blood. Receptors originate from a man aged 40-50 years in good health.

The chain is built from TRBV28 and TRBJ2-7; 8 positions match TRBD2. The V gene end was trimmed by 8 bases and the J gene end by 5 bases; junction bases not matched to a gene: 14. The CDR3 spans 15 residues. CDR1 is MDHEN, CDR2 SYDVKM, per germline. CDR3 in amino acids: CASSGSTSVGHEQYF. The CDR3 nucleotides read TGTGCCAGCTCCGGATCGACTAGCGTCGGCCACGAGCAGTACTTC.

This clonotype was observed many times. CDR3 region: CASSLDTGYEQYF. CDR3 DNA sequence: TGTGCCAGCAGTTTAGATACAGGTTACGAGCAGTACTTC. The rearrangement links TRBV12-3 or TRBV12-4 to TRBJ2-7; D might be TRBD1 (5 bases). Trimming took off 1 base at V and 4 bases at J, with 8 bases between the two ends. The length of the CDR3 is 13 residues.

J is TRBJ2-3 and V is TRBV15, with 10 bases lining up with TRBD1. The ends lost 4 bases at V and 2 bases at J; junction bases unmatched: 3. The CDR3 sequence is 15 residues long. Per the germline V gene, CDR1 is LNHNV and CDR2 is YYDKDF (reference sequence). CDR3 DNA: TGTGCCACCAGCACTGACAGGGGGCCCACAGATACGCAGTATTTT. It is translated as CATSTDRGPTDTQYF. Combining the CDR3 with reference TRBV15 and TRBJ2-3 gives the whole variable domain DAMVIQNPRYQVTQFGKPVTLSCSQTLNHNVMYWYQQKSSQAPKLLFHYYDKDFNNEADTPDNFQSRRPNTSFCFLDIRSPGLGDTAMYLCATSTDRGPTDTQYFGPGTRLTVL.

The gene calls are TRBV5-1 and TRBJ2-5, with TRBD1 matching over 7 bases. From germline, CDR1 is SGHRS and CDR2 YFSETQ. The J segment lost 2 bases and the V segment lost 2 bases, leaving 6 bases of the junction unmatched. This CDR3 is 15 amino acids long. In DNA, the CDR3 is TGCGCCAGCAGCTTCCAGGGGGAACCGCAAGAGACCCAGTACTTC. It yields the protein CASSFQGEPQETQYF.

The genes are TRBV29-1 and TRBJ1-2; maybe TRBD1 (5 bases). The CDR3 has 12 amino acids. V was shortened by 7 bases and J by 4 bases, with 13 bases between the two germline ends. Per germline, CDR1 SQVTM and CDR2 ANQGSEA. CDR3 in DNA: TGCAGCGCGGGCGGGGGGAGCTATGGCTACACCTTC. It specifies CSAGGGSYGYTF.

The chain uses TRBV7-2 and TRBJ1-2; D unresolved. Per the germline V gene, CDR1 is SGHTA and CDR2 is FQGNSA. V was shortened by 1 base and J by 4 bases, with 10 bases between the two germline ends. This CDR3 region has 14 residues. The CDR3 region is CASSLVRAPYGYTF. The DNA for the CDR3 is TGTGCCAGCAGCTTAGTACGGGCACCCTATGGCTACACCTTC.

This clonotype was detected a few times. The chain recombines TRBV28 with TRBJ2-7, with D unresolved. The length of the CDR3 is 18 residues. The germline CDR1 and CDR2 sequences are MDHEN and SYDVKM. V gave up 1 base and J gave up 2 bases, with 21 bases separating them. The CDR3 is CASSLSPPGRTETYEQYF. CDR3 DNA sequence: TGTGCCAGCAGTTTATCCCCTCCAGGACGGACCGAAACCTACGAGCAGTACTTC.

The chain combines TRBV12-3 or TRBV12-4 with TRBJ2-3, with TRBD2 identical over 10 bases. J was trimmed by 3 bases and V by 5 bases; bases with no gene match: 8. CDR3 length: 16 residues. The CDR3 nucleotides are TGTGCCAGCAGTCCCCAGGGTAGCGGGAGGACAGATACGCAGTATTTT. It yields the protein CASSPQGSGRTDTQYF.

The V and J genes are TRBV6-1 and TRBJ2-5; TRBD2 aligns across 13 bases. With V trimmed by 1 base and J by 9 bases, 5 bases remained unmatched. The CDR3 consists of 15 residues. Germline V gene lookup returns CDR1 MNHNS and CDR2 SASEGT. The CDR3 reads CASSEGTSGGIPQYF. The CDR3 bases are TGTGCCAGCAGTGAAGGGACTAGCGGGGGAATCCCCCAGTACTTC.

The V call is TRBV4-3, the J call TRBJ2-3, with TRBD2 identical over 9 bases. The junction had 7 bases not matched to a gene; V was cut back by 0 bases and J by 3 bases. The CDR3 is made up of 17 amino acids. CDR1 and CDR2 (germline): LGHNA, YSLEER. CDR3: CASSQEGAGGSTDTQYF. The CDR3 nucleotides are TGCGCCAGCAGCCAAGAAGGAGCGGGAGGTTCAACAGATACGCAGTATTTT.

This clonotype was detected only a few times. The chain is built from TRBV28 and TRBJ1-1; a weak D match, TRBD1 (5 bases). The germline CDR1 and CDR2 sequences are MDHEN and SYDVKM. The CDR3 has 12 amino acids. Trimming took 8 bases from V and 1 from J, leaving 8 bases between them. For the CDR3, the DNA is TGTGCCAGCGGGGCGGGGAACACTGAAGCTTTCTTT. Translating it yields CASGAGNTEAFF.

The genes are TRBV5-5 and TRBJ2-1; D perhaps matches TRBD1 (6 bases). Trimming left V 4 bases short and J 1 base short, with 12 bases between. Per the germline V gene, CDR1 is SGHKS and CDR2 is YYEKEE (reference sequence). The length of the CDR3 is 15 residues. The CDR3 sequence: CASSGLQGSYNEQFF. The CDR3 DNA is TGTGCCAGCAGCGGCTTACAGGGTTCCTACAATGAGCAGTTCTTC. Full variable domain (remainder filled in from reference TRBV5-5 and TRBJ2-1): DAGVTQSPTHLIKTRGQQVTLRCSPISGHKSVSWYQQVLGQGPQFIFQYYEKEERGRGNFPDRFSARQFPNYSSELNVNALLLGDSALYLCASSGLQGSYNEQFFGPGTRLTVL.

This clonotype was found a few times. The CDR3, as DNA: TGTGCCTACTTTGAGCCGGCTAGCACAGATACGCAGTATTTT. Protein: CAYFEPASTDTQYF. The J gene is TRBJ2-3, the V gene TRBV27, with D uncertain. Trimming left V 11 bases short and J 0 bases short, with 15 bases between. CDR3 length equals 14 residues. Germline loops: CDR1 MNHEY, CDR2 SMNVEV (reference sequence).

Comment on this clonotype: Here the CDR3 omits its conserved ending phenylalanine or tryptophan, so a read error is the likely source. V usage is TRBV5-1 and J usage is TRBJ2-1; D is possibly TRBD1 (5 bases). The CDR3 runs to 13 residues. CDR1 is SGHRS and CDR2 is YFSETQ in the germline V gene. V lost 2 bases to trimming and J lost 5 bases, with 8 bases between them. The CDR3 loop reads CASSFDRDNEQFL. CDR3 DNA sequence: TGCGCCAGCAGCTTTGACAGAGACAATGAGCAGTTCCTC.

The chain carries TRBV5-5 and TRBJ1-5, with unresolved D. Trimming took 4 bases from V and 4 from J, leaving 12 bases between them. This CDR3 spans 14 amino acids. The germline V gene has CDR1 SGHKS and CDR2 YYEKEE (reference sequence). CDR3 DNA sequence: TGTGCCAGCAGCCCTAATTTTAGGAATCAGCCCCAGCATTTT. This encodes CASSPNFRNQPQHF.

CDR3 coding DNA: TGTGCCAGCACAGGCTTATCAGTAGCGGGATTAACAGATACGCAGTATTTT. This encodes CASTGLSVAGLTDTQYF. The chain carries TRBV28 and TRBJ2-3, with 8 bases matching TRBD2. The germline gives CDR1 MDHEN, CDR2 SYDVKM. V lost 7 bases and J lost 3; bases outside the gene matches: 15. The CDR3 has 17 amino acids.

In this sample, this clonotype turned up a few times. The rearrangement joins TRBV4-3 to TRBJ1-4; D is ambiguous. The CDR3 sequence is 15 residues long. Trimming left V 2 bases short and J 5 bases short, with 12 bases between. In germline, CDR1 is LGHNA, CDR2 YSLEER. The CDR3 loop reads CASSQRLRVNEKLFF. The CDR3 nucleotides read TGCGCCAGCAGCCAAAGATTACGGGTCAATGAAAAACTGTTTTTT.

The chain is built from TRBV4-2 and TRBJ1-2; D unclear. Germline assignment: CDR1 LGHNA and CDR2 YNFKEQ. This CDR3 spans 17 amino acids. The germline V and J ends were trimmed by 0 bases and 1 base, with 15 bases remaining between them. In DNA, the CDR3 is TGTGCCAGCAGCCAAGATCTAGCTGACGAATTTAACTATGGCTACACCTTC. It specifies CASSQDLADEFNYGYTF.

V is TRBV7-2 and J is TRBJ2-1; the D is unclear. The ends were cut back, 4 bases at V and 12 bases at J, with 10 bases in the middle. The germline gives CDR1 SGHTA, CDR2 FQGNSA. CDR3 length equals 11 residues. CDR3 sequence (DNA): TGTGCCAGCAGCTCCAACCAAGGGCAGTTCTTC. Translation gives CASSSNQGQFF.

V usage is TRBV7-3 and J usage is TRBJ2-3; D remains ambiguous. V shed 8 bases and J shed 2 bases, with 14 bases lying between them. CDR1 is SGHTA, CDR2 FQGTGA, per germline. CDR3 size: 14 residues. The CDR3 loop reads CASGSSRATDTQYF. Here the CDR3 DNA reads TGTGCCAGCGGCTCGTCTAGGGCCACAGATACGCAGTATTTT.

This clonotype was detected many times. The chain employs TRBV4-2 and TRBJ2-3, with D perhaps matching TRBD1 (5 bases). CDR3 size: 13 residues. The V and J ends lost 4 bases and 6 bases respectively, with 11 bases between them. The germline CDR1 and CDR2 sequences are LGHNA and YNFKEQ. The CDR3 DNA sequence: TGTGCCAGCAGCCGCCAGCACAGGGATACGCAGTATTTT. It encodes CASSRQHRDTQYF.

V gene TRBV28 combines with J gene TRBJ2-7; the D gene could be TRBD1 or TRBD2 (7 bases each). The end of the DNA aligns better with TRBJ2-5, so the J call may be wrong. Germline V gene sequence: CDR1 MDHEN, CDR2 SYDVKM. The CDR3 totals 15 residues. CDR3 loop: CASSVQGRGGETQYF. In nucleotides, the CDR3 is TGTGCCAGCAGTGTCCAGGGCAGGGGGGGAGAGACCCAGTACTTC.

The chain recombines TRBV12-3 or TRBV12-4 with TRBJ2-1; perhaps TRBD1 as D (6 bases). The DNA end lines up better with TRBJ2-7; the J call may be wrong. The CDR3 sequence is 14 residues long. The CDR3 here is CAGNQGSPYNEQYF. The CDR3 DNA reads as TGTGCCGGCAATCAGGGGTCCCCTTACAATGAGCAGTACTTC.

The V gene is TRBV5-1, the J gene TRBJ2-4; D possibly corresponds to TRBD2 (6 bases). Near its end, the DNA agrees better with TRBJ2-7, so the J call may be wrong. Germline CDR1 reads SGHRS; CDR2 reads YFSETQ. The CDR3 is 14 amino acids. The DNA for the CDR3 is TGCGCCAGCAGCGAGGACGGGACTTTCTACGAGCAGTACTTC. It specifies CASSEDGTFYEQYF.

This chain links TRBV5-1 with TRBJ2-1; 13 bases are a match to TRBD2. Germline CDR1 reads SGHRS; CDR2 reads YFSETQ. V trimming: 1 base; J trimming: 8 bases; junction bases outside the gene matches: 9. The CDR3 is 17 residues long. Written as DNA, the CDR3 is TGCGCCAGCAGCTTGAGGACTAGCGGGAGTATGTGGGATGAGCAGTTCTTC. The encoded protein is CASSLRTSGSMWDEQFF.

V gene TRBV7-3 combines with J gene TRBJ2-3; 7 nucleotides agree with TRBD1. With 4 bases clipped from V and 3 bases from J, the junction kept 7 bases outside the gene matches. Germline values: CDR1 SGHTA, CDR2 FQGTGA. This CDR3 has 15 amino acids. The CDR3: CASSSETGLTDTQYF. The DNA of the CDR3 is TGTGCCAGCAGCTCAGAGACAGGGCTGACAGATACGCAGTATTTT.

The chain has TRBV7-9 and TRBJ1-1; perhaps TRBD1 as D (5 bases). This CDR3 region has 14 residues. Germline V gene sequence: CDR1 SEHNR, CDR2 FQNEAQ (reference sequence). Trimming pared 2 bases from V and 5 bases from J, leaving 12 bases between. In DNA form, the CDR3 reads TGTGCCAGCAGCTTACTGGGGGGTGTTACTGAAGCTTTCTTT. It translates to CASSLLGGVTEAFF. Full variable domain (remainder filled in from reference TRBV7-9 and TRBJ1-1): DTGVSQNPRHKITKRGQNVTFRCDPISEHNRLYWYRQTLGQGPEFLTYFQNEAQLEKSRLLSDRFSAERPKGSFSTLEIQRTEQGDSAMYLCASSLLGGVTEAFFGQGTRLTVV.

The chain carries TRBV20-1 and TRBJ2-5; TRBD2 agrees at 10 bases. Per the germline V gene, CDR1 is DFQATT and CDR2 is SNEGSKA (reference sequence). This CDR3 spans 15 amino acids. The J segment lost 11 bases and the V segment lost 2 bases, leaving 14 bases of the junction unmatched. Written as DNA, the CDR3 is TGCAGTGCTAGACCTACTAGCGGGGCCTACAATGAGCAGTACTTC. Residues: CSARPTSGAYNEQYF.

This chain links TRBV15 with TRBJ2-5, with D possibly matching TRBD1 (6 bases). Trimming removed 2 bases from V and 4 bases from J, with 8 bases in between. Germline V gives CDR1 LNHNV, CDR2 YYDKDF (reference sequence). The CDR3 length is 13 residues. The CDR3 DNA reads TGTGCCACCAGCAGACAGGGGTCAGAGACCCAGTACTTC. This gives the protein CATSRQGSETQYF.

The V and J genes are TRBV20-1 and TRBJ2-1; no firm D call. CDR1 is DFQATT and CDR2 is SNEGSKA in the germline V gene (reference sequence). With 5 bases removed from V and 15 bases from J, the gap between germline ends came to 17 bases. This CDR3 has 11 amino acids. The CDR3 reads CSAEDPHSSFF. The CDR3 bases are TGCAGTGCTGAAGACCCACATTCATCGTTCTTC.

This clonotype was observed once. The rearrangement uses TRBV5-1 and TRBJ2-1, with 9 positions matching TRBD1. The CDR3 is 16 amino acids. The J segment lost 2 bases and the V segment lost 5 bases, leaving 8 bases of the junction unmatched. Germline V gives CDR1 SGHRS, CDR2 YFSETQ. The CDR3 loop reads CASRLGQGGTYNEQFF. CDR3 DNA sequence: TGCGCCAGCAGGCTGGGACAGGGAGGGACCTACAATGAGCAGTTCTTC.

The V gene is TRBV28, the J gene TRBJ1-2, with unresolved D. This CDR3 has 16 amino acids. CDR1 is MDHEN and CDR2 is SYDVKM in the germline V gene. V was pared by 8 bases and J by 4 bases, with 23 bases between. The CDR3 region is CASEGGTSSLSYGYTF. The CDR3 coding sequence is TGTGCCAGCGAGGGAGGCACCAGTTCCTTAAGCTATGGCTACACCTTC.